A single sample is the source of the 31 T cell receptor beta chains below, sequenced in a study of immune evolution from preneoplasia to lung adenocarcinoma. The repertoire was sequenced with immunoSEQ multiplex PCR; TCRdb's copy has only in-frame clones and lacks some. The sample contains roughly 40,000 clones, approximately 79% of which appear only once. The source material was FFPE invasive lung adenocarcinoma tissue. Receptors originate from a person between 55 and 70 years old with lung adenocarcinoma.

V gene TRBV11-2 combines with J gene TRBJ2-5; the D call may be TRBD1 or TRBD2 (5 bases each). The CDR3 covers 15 residues. Between the trimmed V and J ends, which lost 5 bases and 2 bases, there was a span of 15 bases. Germline-derived CDR1 and CDR2 are SGHAT and FQNNGV. The CDR3 bases are TGTGCCAGCAGCGCCGGGGCCACCTTACAAGAGACCCAGTACTTC. This translates into CASSAGATLQETQYF.

The rearrangement links TRBV5-1 to TRBJ2-2; possible D gene TRBD1, 5 bases. The V and J ends lost 1 base and 6 bases respectively, with 10 bases between them. The CDR3 runs 14 residues. Germline V gives CDR1 SGHRS, CDR2 YFSETQ. The CDR3 loop reads CASSLSGSAGELFF. In DNA form, the CDR3 reads TGCGCCAGCAGCTTGTCAGGGTCCGCCGGGGAGCTGTTTTTT.

Of note for this clone: Germline and junction disagree at one end, which may indicate a read error. The chain uses TRBV5-1 and TRBJ2-1, with D unclear. Looked up from germline, CDR1 is SGHRS and CDR2 is YFSETQ. The CDR3 length is 17 residues. CDR3 DNA: TGCGCCAGCAGCTTGGCGAACTTAGGTCCTACCCACAATGGGCAGTTCTTC. This translates into CASSLANLGPTHNGQFF. The whole variable domain, remainder taken from reference TRBV5-1 and TRBJ2-1, is KAGVTQTPRYLIKTRGQQVTLSCSPISGHRSVSWYQQTPGQGLQFLFEYFSETQRNKGNFPGRFSGRQFSNSRSEMNVSTLELGDSALYLCASSLANLGPTHNGQFFGPGTRLTVL.

The genes are TRBV7-8 and TRBJ1-4, with a weak D call TRBD1 (6 bases). Germline-derived CDR1 and CDR2 are SGHVS and FQNEAQ. The CDR3 spans 19 residues. V lost 1 base and J lost 3, with 21 bases in between. CDR3 in DNA: TGTGCCAGCAGCTTAGAATCAGGGGCGGGGGGAATTGCTAATGAAAAACTGTTTTTT. Protein product: CASSLESGAGGIANEKLFF.

The V and J genes are TRBV13 and TRBJ2-1, with unresolved D. The CDR3 is 16 amino acids. Trimming shortened V by 4 bases and J by 8 bases, and 21 bases separated the two germline ends. The V gene's germline CDR1 is PRHDT and CDR2 FYEKMQ (reference sequence). This CDR3 is CASSSPKDTASDEQFF. For the CDR3, the DNA is TGTGCCAGCAGCTCACCCAAAGATACAGCGAGCGATGAGCAGTTCTTC. Together with reference TRBV13 and TRBJ2-1, the CDR3 gives the full variable domain: AAGVIQSPRHLIKEKRETATLKCYPIPRHDTVYWYQQGPGQDPQFLISFYEKMQSDKGSIPDRFSAQQFSDYHSELNMSSLELGDSALYFCASSSPKDTASDEQFFGPGTRLTVL.

This chain connects TRBV7-2 to TRBJ2-1; perhaps TRBD2 as D (5 bases). This CDR3 contains 14 residues. V was clipped by 7 bases and J by 4 bases, with 14 bases between them. Germline values: CDR1 SGHTA, CDR2 FQGNSA. The CDR3, as DNA: TGTGCCAGCAAGTCCTCGACTACTTACAATGAGCAGTTCTTC. Translation: CASKSSTTYNEQFF.

J is TRBJ2-7 and V is TRBV29-1; D is unclear. The CDR3 extends over 13 amino acids. The V gene lost 5 bases and the J gene lost 1 base, with 12 bases spanning the gap. Germline CDR1 and CDR2: SQVTM and ANQGSEA. CDR3 in DNA: TGCAGCGTTTTTAATCTGCAGTCCTACGAGCAGTACTTC. Translation: CSVFNLQSYEQYF.

The genes are TRBV6-1 and TRBJ2-3; TRBD1 is a possible D gene (6 bases). Germline assignment: CDR1 MNHNS and CDR2 SASEGT. The CDR3 has 13 amino acids. Trimming stripped 4 bases from V and 11 bases from J, with 16 bases between. DNA of the CDR3: TGTGCCAGCAGTGTTAGCGTACAGGGCATGCAGTATTTT. It is translated as CASSVSVQGMQYF.

V usage is TRBV18 and J usage is TRBJ2-5; TRBD2 might be the D (6 bases). V was cut by 3 bases and J by 0 bases, with 14 bases left in between. The CDR3 totals 16 residues. Germline loops: CDR1 KGHSH, CDR2 LQKENI. The CDR3 region has the DNA TGTGCCAGCTCACCGGAAAGACTAGACTACCAAGAGACCCAGTACTTC. It specifies CASSPERLDYQETQYF.

This chain joins TRBV28 and TRBJ2-1; 8 bases agree with TRBD1. V lost 3 bases to trimming and J lost 4 bases; unmatched junction nucleotides: 8. This CDR3 region has 16 residues. Germline CDR1 and CDR2: MDHEN and SYDVKM. For the CDR3, the DNA is TGTGCCAGCAGTTTGGGGCAGGGGGCGAGGTACAATGAGCAGTTCTTC. This translates into CASSLGQGARYNEQFF.

This clone has just a few counts. Here the CDR3 reads CAISGLLNTEAFF. Written as DNA, the CDR3 is TGTGCCATCAGTGGGCTTCTAAACACTGAAGCTTTCTTT. The V call is TRBV10-3, the J call TRBJ1-1; D call uncertain. Germline assignment: CDR1 ENHRY and CDR2 SYGVKD. V lost 4 bases and J lost 2, with 8 bases in between. The CDR3 totals 13 residues.

The V gene is TRBV6-1, the J gene TRBJ2-2, with D hard to call. V gave up 6 bases and J gave up 6 bases, with 17 bases separating them. Germline V lookup: CDR1 MNHNS, CDR2 SASEGT. This CDR3 is 15 amino acids long. The CDR3, as DNA: TGTGCCAGCAGCACCGGGCCGGCTTTTGCCGGGGAGCTGTTTTTT. As protein: CASSTGPAFAGELFF.

The gene calls are TRBV5-5 and TRBJ2-3, with a weak D call TRBD2 (6 bases). CDR3 length: 15 amino acids. V was pared by 5 bases and J by 6 bases, with 19 bases between. The germline V gene encodes CDR1 SGHKS and CDR2 YYEKEE (reference sequence). This CDR3 reads CASSFSGVSGDTQYF. CDR3 coding DNA: TGTGCCAGCAGTTTTAGCGGAGTATCGGGGGATACGCAGTATTTT.

The gene calls are TRBV19 and TRBJ2-7, with 7 bases fitting TRBD1. The J segment lost 3 bases and the V segment lost 0 bases, leaving 5 bases of the junction unmatched. CDR1 LNHDA and CDR2 SQIVND come from the germline V gene (reference sequence). This CDR3 is 15 amino acids long. CDR3 sequence: CASSIDPGTDYEQYF. The CDR3 region has the DNA TGTGCCAGTAGTATAGATCCCGGGACAGACTACGAGCAGTACTTC.

CDR3 sequence (DNA): TGTGCCAGCAGTTCCTTTAGGACTAGCGAAGTGAACTCTGGGGCCAACGTCCTGACTTTC. It is translated as CASSSFRTSEVNSGANVLTF. J is TRBJ2-6 and V is TRBV28, with TRBD2 matching 9 bases. CDR1 MDHEN and CDR2 SYDVKM come from the germline V gene. CDR3 length: 20 residues. V shed 4 bases and J 0 bases; nucleotides not matched to a gene: 13.

Only one count was recorded for this clone. V gene TRBV5-1 combines with J gene TRBJ2-3; 7 bases are a match to TRBD1. V was clipped by 4 bases and J by 3 bases; unmatched bases: 5. The CDR3 extends over 14 amino acids. CDR1 is SGHRS, CDR2 YFSETQ, per germline. CDR3 DNA sequence: TGCGCCAGCAGCCTTCCGACAGGGACAGATACGCAGTATTTT. Protein product: CASSLPTGTDTQYF.

The rearrangement uses TRBV11-1 and TRBJ2-2, with D hard to call. V was clipped by 5 bases and J by 6 bases, with 7 bases between them. Germline CDR1 is SGHAT and CDR2 is FQDESV (reference sequence). The CDR3 runs 12 residues. CDR3 amino acids: CASSRLAGELFF. The CDR3 bases are TGTGCCAGCAGCCGACTCGCCGGGGAGCTGTTTTTT.

V gene TRBV7-2 combines with J gene TRBJ2-3; unclear D gene. Per germline, CDR1 SGHTA and CDR2 FQGNSA. The CDR3 spans 15 residues. V was clipped by 3 bases and J by 5 bases, with 15 bases between them. The CDR3 spells CASSLDLDRLDTQYF. CDR3 nucleotides: TGTGCCAGCAGCTTGGACCTAGATCGGTTAGATACGCAGTATTTT.

The V and J genes are TRBV7-8 and TRBJ1-1; 7 bases are shared with TRBD1. The germline V gene has CDR1 SGHVS and CDR2 FQNEAQ. The ends lost 2 bases at V and 6 bases at J; junction bases unmatched: 9. The CDR3 runs to 15 residues. CDR3 sequence: CASSLSRDSGAEAFF. The CDR3 coding sequence is TGTGCCAGCAGCTTAAGCCGGGACAGTGGAGCTGAAGCTTTCTTT.

V is TRBV2 and J is TRBJ1-4; TRBD1 aligns across 7 bases. Germline V gene sequence: CDR1 SNHLY, CDR2 FYNNEI. Trimming cost V 11 bases and J 5 bases; bases outside gene matches: 8. The CDR3 is 13 residues long. Here the CDR3 DNA reads TGTGCCGGAAGGGGACAGTTGAATGAAAAACTGTTTTTT. Translating gives CAGRGQLNEKLFF.

The chain has TRBV29-1 and TRBJ2-4, with 8 nucleotides matching TRBD1. The CDR3 contains 12 residues. V lost 3 bases, J lost 8 bases, and 3 bases stayed unmatched. Germline CDR1 reads SQVTM; CDR2 reads ANQGSEA. Here the CDR3 DNA reads TGCAGCGTTGAGCAGGGGGCGGACATTCAGTACTTC. Translation gives CSVEQGADIQYF.

The genes are TRBV29-1 and TRBJ2-3, with 10 bases identical to TRBD2. CDR3 length equals 16 residues. From germline, CDR1 is SQVTM and CDR2 ANQGSEA. V lost 2 bases and J lost 6; bases outside the gene matches: 11. CDR3 nucleotides: TGCAGCGTTGAACCCTGGCTAAGCGGGAGGGCGGATACGCAGTATTTT. As protein: CSVEPWLSGRADTQYF.

The chain links TRBV7-2 to TRBJ1-3; D is undetermined. Germline assignment: CDR1 SGHTA and CDR2 FQGNSA. This CDR3 contains 15 residues. Trimming shortened V by 1 base and J by 0 bases, and 7 bases separated the two germline ends. CDR3 region: CASSLEGLSGNTIYF. CDR3 sequence (DNA): TGTGCCAGCAGCTTAGAAGGCCTCTCTGGAAACACCATATATTTT.

This clone has at least ten counts. V usage is TRBV28 and J usage is TRBJ2-7; maybe TRBD1 (6 bases). Germline V gene lookup returns CDR1 MDHEN and CDR2 SYDVKM. There are 13 residues in the CDR3. V shed 3 bases and J shed 6 bases, with 12 bases lying between them. CDR3 bases: TGTGCCAGCAGTTTTATAACAGGGATCGAGCAGTACTTC. Its translation: CASSFITGIEQYF. The whole variable domain, remainder taken from reference TRBV28 and TRBJ2-7, is DVKVTQSSRYLVKRTGEKVFLECVQDMDHENMFWYRQDPGLGLRLIYFSYDVKMKEKGDIPEGYSVSREKKERFSLILESASTNQTSMYLCASSFITGIEQYFGPGTRLTVT.

This rearrangement joins TRBV28 to TRBJ1-1, with D possibly being TRBD1 (5 bases). There are 14 residues in the CDR3. Trimming took 4 bases from V and 8 from J, leaving 17 bases between them. Germline lookup yields CDR1 MDHEN and CDR2 SYDVKM. The CDR3 DNA reads TGTGCCAGCAGTTCCCCTCGTGAGACAGAGGAAGCTTTCTTT. Its translation is CASSSPRETEEAFF.

The rearrangement joins TRBV5-4 to TRBJ1-2; possibly TRBD1 for D (5 bases). Trimming left V 4 bases short and J 4 bases short, with 14 bases between. The CDR3 is made up of 14 amino acids. CDR1 and CDR2 (germline): SGHNT, YYREEE (reference sequence). CDR3 nucleotide sequence: TGTGCCAGCAGCCCGGAAGCTGGGGGCTATGGCTACACCTTC. It translates to CASSPEAGGYGYTF.

The rearrangement links TRBV20-1 to TRBJ2-7; no definite D call. V was pared by 6 bases and J by 9 bases, with 15 bases between. The CDR3 contains 11 residues. Germline V gives CDR1 DFQATT, CDR2 SNEGSKA (reference sequence). CDR3 in DNA: TGCAGTGCCTTAGAGAGGAGTGGGCAGTACTTC. It yields the protein CSALERSGQYF.

This clone appeared a few times. The gene calls are TRBV28 and TRBJ1-5, with no clear D. CDR1 and CDR2 from the germline V gene are MDHEN and SYDVKM. V was trimmed by 5 bases and J by 3 bases, leaving 11 bases between them. The CDR3 consists of 14 residues. The CDR3 DNA is TGTGCCAGCAGTAACAGACTTGTCAATCAGCCCCAGCATTTT. Translation: CASSNRLVNQPQHF.

This chain uses TRBV7-9 with TRBJ2-7; 8 bases align to TRBD2. The germline V gene encodes CDR1 SEHNR and CDR2 FQNEAQ (reference sequence). This CDR3 contains 14 residues. The V segment lost 2 bases and the J segment 3 bases; nucleotides outside the gene matches: 3. For the CDR3, the DNA is TGTGCCAGCAGCTTATGGGGACTAGACTACGAGCAGTACTTC. Its protein product is CASSLWGLDYEQYF. Together with reference TRBV7-9 and TRBJ2-7, the CDR3 gives the full variable domain: DTGVSQNPRHKITKRGQNVTFRCDPISEHNRLYWYRQTLGQGPEFLTYFQNEAQLEKSRLLSDRFSAERPKGSFSTLEIQRTEQGDSAMYLCASSLWGLDYEQYFGPGTRLTVT.

This rearrangement joins TRBV9 to TRBJ2-2, with a tentative D call TRBD2 (5 bases). CDR1 is SGDLS and CDR2 is YYNGEE in the germline V gene. V gave up 0 bases and J gave up 3 bases, with 12 bases separating them. The CDR3 loop spans 16 amino acids. The CDR3 protein is CASSVEGSYDTGELFF. CDR3 sequence (DNA): TGTGCCAGCAGCGTAGAAGGGAGCTACGACACCGGGGAGCTGTTTTTT.

The chain combines TRBV2 with TRBJ2-1; a possible D gene is TRBD2 (6 bases). Germline CDR1 reads SNHLY; CDR2 reads FYNNEI. This CDR3 region has 12 residues. V was trimmed by 7 bases and J by 12 bases, leaving 16 bases between them. The CDR3 sequence: CASKGSGTLQFF. In DNA, the CDR3 is TGTGCCAGCAAGGGGTCAGGGACTTTGCAGTTCTTC.